One T cell receptor (beta chain) is described in this entry. Assay: immunoSEQ multiplex PCR; the TCRdb copy retains only in-frame clones and omits some. The table lists about 56,000 clones, roughly nine tenths of them singletons. This sample stems from a study of T cell changes during pregnancy in multiple sclerosis. The CDR3 covers 16 residues. Germline lookup yields CDR1 SGHRS and CDR2 YFSETQ. The junction had 6 bases not matched to a gene; V was cut back by 0 bases and J by 3 bases. The sequencing here drew on CD4+ T cells from peripheral blood mononuclear cells, taken in the third trimester of pregnancy. This chain links TRBV5-1 with TRBJ2-3; 8 positions match TRBD1. This receptor was identified in a female donor with multiple sclerosis, enrolled in a pregnancy study. CDR3 protein: CASSLAINRGTDTQYF. The CDR3 DNA is TGCGCCAGCAGCTTGGCTATTAACAGGGGGACAGATACGCAGTATTTT. Variable domain in full (rest from reference TRBV5-1 and TRBJ2-3): KAGVTQTPRYLIKTRGQQVTLSCSPISGHRSVSWYQQTPGQGLQFLFEYFSETQRNKGNFPGRFSGRQFSNSRSEMNVSTLELGDSALYLCASSLAINRGTDTQYFGPGTRLTVL.